This T cell receptor beta chain came from a study of blood T cell repertoires in COVID-19. At the level of the study: The analysed material was cDNA or gDNA that came from T cells, B-cell-depleted T cells, or PBMCs.

Original methodology: Nucleated cell counts were estimated from reference gene primer amplification. Profiling relied on immunoSEQ multiplex PCR, and the TCRdb table lists in-frame clones only, not all of them. D and trimming were read from the DNA, whereas the V and J calls and clone size are those reported in that table. The table includes tens of thousands of clones, 75% to 80% detected once. The CDR3 runs 18 residues. The specimen was peripheral blood. The genes are TRBV21-1 and TRBJ2-4; the table assigns TRBD2, which was not confirmed against the DNA. TRBV21-1 is a documented pseudogene. This receptor was identified in a human donor with active or convalescent COVID-19. The donor label of this sample is uncertain. The CDR3 region has the DNA TGTGCCAGCAGCAAAGAGACGGGGGGCGGGAGCGGCAAAAACATTCAGTACTTC. It codes for CASSKETGGGSGKNIQYF.